This TCR beta chain was retrieved from a study of beta chain features in type 1 diabetes. Study-level information: All samples together contributed about 100,000,000 sorted cells for examination. Study-level results: Among patients with Type 1 diabetes, TCRB CDR3s were moderately but significantly shorter in every one of the four CD4+ subsets.

Turning to this clone: Its target is unknown.

Germline CDR1 and CDR2: SQVTM and ANQGSEA. The CDR3 loop spans 14 amino acids. Trimming took 1 base from V and 0 from J, leaving 4 bases between them. The study reverse transcribed the entire isolated RNA, so it sequenced expressed TCRB transcripts. Produced via immunoSEQ multiplex PCR; TCRdb's table is partial and in-frame only. The sample has around 250,000 clones, around 24% seen once; the top ten hold about 0.012%. Material: naive CD4+ T cells from blood. V gene TRBV29-1 combines with J gene TRBJ2-6, with D unresolved. This receptor was identified in a woman in her twenties or thirties with type 1 diabetes. The CDR3 here is CSVEGSSGANVLTF. As DNA, the CDR3 is TGCAGCGTTGAAGGCAGCTCTGGGGCCAACGTCCTGACTTTC.